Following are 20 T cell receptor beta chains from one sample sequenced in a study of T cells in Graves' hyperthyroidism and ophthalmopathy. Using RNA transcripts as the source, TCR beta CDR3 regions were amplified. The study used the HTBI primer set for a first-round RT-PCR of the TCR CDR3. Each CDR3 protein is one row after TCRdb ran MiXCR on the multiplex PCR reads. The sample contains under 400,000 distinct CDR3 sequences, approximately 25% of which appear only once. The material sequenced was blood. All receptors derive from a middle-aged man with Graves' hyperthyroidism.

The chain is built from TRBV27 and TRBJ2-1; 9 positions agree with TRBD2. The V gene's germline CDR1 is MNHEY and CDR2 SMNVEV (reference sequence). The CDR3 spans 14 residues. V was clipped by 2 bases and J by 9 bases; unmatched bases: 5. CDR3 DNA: TGTGCCAGCAGTTTAGCGGGAGGGCCTTTTGAGCAGTTCTTC. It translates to CASSLAGGPFEQFF.

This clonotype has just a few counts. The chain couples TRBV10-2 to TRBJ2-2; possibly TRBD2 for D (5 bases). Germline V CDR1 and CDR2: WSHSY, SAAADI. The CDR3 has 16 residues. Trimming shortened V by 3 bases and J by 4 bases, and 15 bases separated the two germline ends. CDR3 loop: CASSEGRLALTGELFF. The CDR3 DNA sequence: TGCGCCAGCAGTGAAGGGCGGCTAGCTCTCACCGGGGAGCTGTTTTTT.

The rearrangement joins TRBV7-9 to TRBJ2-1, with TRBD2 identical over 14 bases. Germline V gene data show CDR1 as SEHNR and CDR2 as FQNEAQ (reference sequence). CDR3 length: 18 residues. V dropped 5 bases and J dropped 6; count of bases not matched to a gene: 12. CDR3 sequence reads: CASSPPTSGRVTPNEQFF. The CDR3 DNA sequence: TGTGCCAGCAGCCCTCCGACTAGCGGGAGGGTTACCCCCAATGAGCAGTTCTTC.

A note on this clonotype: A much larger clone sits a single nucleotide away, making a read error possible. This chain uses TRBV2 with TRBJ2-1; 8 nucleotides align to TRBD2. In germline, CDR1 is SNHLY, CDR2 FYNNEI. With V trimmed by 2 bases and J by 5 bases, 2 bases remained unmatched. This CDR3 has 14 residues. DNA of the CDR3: TGTGCCAGCAGTGAACTAGCGGGCCACAATGAGCAGTTCTTC. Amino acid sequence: CASSELAGHNEQFF.

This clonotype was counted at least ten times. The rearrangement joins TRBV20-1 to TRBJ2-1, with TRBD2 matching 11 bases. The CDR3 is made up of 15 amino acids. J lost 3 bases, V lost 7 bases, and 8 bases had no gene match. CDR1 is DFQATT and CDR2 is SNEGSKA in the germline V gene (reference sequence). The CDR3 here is CSVISGTSGYNEQFF. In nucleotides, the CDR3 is TGCAGTGTCATTTCCGGGACTAGCGGCTACAATGAGCAGTTCTTC.

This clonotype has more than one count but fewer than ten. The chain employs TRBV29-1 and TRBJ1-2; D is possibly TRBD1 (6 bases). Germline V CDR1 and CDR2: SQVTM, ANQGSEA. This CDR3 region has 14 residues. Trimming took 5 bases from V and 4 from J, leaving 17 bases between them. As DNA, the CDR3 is TGCAGCGTTACACAGTCGGGAGGGGGCTATGGCTACACCTTC. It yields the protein CSVTQSGGGYGYTF.

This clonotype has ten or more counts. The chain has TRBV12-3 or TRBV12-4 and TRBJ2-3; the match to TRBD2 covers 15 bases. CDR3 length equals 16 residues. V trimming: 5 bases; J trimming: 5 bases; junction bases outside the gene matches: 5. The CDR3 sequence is CASSPRTSGRGDTQYF. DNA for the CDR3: TGTGCCAGCAGTCCCAGGACTAGCGGGAGGGGAGATACGCAGTATTTT.

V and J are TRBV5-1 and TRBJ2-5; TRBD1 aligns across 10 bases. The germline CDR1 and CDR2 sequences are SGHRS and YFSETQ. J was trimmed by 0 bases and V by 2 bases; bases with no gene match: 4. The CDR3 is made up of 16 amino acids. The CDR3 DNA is TGCGCCAGCAGCTTCCCGGGACAGGGGAACCAAGAGACCCAGTACTTC. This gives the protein CASSFPGQGNQETQYF.

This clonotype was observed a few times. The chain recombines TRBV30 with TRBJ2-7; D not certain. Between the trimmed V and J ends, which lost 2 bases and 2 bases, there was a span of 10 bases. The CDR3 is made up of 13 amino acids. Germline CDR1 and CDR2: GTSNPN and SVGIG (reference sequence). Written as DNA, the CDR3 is TGTGCCTGGAGTCCAGAGCCCACCTACGAGCAGTACTTC. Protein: CAWSPEPTYEQYF.

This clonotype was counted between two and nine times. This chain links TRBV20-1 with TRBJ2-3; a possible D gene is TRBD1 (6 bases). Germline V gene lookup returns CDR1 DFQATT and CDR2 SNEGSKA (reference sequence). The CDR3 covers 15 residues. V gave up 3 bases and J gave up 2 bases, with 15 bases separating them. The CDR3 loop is CSASSGHLFTDTQYF. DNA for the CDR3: TGCAGTGCTAGCTCGGGACATCTATTCACAGATACGCAGTATTTT.

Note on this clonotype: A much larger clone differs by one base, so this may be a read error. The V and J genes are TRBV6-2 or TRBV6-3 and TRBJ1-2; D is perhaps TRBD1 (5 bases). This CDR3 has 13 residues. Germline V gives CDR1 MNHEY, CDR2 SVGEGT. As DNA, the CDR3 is TGTGTCAGCAGGGAGGGGATGGTAAATGGCTACACCTTC. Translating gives CVSREGMVNGYTF.

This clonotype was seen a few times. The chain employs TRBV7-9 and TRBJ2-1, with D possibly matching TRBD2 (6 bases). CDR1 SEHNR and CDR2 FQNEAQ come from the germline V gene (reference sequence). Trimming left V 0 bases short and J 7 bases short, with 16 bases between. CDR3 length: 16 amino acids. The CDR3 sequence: CASSLAAVDYGNEQFF. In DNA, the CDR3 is TGTGCCAGCAGCTTAGCGGCAGTGGACTACGGGAATGAGCAGTTCTTC.

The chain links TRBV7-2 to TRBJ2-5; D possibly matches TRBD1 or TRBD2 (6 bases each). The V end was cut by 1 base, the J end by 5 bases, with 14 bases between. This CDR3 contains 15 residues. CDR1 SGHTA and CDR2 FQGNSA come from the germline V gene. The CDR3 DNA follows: TGTGCCAGCAGCTTAGAGTGGGGGGCGGAGGAGACCCAGTACTTC. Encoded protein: CASSLEWGAEETQYF. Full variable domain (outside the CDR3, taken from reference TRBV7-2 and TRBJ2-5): GAGVSQSPSNKVTEKGKDVELRCDPISGHTALYWYRQSLGQGLEFLIYFQGNSAPDKSGLPSDRFSAERTGGSVSTLTIQRTQQEDSAVYLCASSLEWGAEETQYFGPGTRLLVL.

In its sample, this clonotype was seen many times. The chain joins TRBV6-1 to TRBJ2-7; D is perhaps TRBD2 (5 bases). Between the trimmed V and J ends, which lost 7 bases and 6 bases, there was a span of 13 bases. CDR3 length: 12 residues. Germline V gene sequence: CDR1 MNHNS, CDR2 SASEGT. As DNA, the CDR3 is TGTGCCAGCACAGCGGTAAGGGCCGAGCAGTACTTC. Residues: CASTAVRAEQYF.

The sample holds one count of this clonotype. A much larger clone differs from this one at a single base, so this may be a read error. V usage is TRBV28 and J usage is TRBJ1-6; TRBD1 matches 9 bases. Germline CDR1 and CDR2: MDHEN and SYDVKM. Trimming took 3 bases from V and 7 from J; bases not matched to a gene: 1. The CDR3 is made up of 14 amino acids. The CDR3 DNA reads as TGTGCCAGCAGTTTTGGACAGGGGAATTCACCCCTCCACTTT. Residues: CASSFGQGNSPLHF.

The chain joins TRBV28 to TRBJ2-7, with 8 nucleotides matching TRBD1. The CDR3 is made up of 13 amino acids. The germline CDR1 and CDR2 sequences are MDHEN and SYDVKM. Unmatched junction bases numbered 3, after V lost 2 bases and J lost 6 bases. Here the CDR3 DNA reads TGTGCCAGCAGTTTAGTCAGGGGGCTCGAGCAGTACTTC. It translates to CASSLVRGLEQYF.

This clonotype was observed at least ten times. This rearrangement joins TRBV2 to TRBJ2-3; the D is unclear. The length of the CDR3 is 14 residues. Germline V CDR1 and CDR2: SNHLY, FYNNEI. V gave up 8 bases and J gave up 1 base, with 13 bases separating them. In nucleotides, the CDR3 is TGTGCCAGCGCTAAGAATGGGGGCACAGATACGCAGTATTTT. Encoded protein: CASAKNGGTDTQYF.

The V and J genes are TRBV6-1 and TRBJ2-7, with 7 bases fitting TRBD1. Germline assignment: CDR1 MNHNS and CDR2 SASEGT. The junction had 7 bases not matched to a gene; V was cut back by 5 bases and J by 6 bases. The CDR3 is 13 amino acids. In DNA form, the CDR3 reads TGTGCCAGCAGTCGTGGGACAGAACGCGAGCAGTACTTC. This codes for CASSRGTEREQYF.

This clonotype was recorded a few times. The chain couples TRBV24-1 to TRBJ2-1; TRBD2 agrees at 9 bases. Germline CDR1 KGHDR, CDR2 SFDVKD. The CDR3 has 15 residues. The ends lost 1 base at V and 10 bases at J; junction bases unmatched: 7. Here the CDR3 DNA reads TGTGCCACCAGTGATTTAGCGGCGGGAGGGCGGGAGCAGTTCTTC. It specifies CATSDLAAGGREQFF.

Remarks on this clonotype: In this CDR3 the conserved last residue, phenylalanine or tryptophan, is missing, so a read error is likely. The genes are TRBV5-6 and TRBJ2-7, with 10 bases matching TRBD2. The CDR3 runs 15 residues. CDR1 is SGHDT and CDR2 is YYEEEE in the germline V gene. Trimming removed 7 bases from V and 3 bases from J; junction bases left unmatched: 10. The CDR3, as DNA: TGTGCCAGCTCTCCGGCTAGCGGGAGAATCTACGAGCAGTACTTA. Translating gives CASSPASGRIYEQYL.